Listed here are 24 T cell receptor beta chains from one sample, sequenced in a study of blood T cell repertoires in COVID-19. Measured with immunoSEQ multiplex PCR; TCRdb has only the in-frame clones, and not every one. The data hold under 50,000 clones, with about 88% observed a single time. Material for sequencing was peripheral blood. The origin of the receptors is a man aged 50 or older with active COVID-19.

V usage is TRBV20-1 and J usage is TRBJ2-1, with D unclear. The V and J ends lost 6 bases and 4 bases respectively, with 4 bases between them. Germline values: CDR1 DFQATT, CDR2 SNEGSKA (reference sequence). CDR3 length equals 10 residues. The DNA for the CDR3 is TGCAGTGCGAGGTACAATGAGCAGTTCTTC. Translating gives CSARYNEQFF.

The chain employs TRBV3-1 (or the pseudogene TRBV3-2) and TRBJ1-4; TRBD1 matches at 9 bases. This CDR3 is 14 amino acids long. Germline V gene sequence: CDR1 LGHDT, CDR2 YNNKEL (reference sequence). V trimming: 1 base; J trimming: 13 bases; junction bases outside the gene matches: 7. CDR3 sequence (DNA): TGTGCCAGCAGCCAAGGCGGGACAGGGTACCGACTGTTTTTT. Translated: CASSQGGTGYRLFF.

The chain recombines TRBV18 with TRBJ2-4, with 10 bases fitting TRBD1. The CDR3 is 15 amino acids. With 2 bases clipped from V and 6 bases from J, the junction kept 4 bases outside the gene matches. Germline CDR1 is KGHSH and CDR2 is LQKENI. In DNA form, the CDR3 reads TGTGCCAGCTCACCAGAGACAGGGGGCTTAAACATTCAGTACTTC. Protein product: CASSPETGGLNIQYF. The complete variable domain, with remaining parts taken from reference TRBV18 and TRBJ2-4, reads NAGVMQNPRHLVRRRGQEARLRCSPMKGHSHVYWYRQLPEEGLKFMVYLQKENIIDESGMPKERFSAEFPKEGPSILRIQQVVRGDSAAYFCASSPETGGLNIQYFGAGTRLSVL.

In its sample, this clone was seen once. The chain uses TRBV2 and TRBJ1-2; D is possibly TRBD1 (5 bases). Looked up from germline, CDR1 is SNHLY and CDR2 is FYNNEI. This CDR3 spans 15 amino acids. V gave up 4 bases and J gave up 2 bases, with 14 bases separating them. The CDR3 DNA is TGTGCCAGCAGTGGTCAGACAGTCCTAAACTATGGCTACACCTTC. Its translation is CASSGQTVLNYGYTF.

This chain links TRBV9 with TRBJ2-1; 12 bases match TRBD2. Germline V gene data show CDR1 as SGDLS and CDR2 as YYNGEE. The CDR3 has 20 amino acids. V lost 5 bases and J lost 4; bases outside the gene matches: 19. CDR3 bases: TGTGCCAGCAGGCGTCTAGCGGGGGGGGCAGTCTTCGAAACATACAATGAGCAGTTCTTC. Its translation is CASRRLAGGAVFETYNEQFF.

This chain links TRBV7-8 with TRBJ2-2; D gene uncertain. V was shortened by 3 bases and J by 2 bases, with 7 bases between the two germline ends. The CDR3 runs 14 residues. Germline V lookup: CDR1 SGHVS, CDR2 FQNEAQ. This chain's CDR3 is CASSFGPNTGELFF. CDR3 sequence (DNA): TGTGCCAGCAGCTTTGGCCCTAACACCGGGGAGCTGTTTTTT.

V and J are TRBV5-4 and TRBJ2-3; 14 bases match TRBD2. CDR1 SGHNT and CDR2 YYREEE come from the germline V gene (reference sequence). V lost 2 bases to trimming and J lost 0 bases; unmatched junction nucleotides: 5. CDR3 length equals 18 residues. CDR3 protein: CASSLGGLAGGSTDTQYF. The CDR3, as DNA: TGTGCCAGCAGCTTAGGCGGACTAGCGGGGGGTAGCACAGATACGCAGTATTTT.

CDR3: CASSLTLAGGYNEQFF. CDR3 DNA: TGTGCCAGTAGTTTAACCTTAGCGGGGGGCTACAATGAGCAGTTCTTC. The chain recombines TRBV19 with TRBJ2-1, with TRBD2 matching over 10 bases. V shed 5 bases, J shed 3 bases, and the junction held 7 bases outside the gene matches. The CDR3 totals 16 residues. Germline loops: CDR1 LNHDA, CDR2 SQIVND (reference sequence).

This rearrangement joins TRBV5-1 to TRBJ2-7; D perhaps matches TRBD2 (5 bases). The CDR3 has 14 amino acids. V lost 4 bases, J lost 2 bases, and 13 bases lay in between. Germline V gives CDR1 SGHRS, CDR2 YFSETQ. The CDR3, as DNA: TGCGCCAGCAGCCCCGAGGGTGTCGCCTACGAGCAGTACTTC. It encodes CASSPEGVAYEQYF.

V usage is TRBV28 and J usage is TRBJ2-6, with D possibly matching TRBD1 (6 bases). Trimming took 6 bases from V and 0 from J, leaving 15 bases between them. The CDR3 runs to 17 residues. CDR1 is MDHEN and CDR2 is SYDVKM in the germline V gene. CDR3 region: CASSRTVGSSGANVLTF. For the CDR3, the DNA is TGTGCCAGCAGCCGGACAGTCGGATCCTCTGGGGCCAACGTCCTGACTTTC.

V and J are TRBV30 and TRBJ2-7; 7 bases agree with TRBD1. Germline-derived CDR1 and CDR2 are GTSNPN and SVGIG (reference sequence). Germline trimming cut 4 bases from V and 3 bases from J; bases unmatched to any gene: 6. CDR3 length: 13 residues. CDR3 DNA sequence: TGTGCCTGGACCCCGACAGGGTACTACGAGCAGTACTTC. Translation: CAWTPTGYYEQYF.

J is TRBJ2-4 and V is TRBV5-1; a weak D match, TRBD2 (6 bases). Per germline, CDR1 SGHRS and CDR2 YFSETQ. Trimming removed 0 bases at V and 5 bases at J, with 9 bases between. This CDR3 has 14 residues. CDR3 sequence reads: CASSLAGTQNIQYF. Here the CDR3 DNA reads TGCGCCAGCAGCTTGGCCGGGACTCAAAACATTCAGTACTTC.

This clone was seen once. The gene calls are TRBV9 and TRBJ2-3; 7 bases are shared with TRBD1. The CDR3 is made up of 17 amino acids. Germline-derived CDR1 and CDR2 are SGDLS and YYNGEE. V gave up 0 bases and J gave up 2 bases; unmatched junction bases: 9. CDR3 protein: CASSVEQGMTYTDTQYF. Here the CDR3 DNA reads TGTGCCAGCAGCGTAGAACAGGGGATGACATACACAGATACGCAGTATTTT.

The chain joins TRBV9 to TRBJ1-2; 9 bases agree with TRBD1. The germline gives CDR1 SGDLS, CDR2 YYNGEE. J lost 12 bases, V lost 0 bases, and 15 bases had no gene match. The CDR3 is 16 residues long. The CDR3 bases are TGTGCCAGCAGCGTAGCGGGGGGGGGACAGGGTAGTGAAAACACCTTC. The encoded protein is CASSVAGGGQGSENTF.

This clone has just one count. CDR3 loop: CASSLAPSGSPQDTQYF. CDR3 nucleotide sequence: TGCGCCAGCAGCTTGGCCCCTAGCGGGAGCCCACAAGATACGCAGTATTTT. The chain employs TRBV5-1 and TRBJ2-3; 10 bases match TRBD2. With 0 bases clipped from V and 5 bases from J, the junction kept 9 bases outside the gene matches. Germline CDR1 SGHRS, CDR2 YFSETQ. The CDR3 sequence is 17 residues long. The variable domain in full, completed from reference TRBV5-1 and TRBJ2-3, reads KAGVTQTPRYLIKTRGQQVTLSCSPISGHRSVSWYQQTPGQGLQFLFEYFSETQRNKGNFPGRFSGRQFSNSRSEMNVSTLELGDSALYLCASSLAPSGSPQDTQYFGPGTRLTVL.

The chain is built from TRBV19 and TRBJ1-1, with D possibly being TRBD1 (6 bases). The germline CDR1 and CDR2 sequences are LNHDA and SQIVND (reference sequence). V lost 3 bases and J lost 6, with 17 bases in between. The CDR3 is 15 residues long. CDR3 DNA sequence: TGTGCCAGTAGTATCCAAAGACAGGATTGGGCTGAAGCTTTCTTT. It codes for CASSIQRQDWAEAFF.

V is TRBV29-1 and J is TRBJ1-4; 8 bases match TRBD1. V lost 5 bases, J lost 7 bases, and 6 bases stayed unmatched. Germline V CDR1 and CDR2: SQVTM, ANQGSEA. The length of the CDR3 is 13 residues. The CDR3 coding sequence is TGCAGCGTTAATGCAGGGGGCGGTGAAAAACTGTTTTTT. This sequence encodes CSVNAGGGEKLFF.

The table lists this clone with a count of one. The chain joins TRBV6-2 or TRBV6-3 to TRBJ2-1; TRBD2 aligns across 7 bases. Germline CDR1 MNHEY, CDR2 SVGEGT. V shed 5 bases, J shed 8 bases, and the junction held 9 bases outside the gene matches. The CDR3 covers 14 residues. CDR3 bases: TGTGCCAGCAGTGCCCCAACTAGCGTCTATGAGCAGTTCTTC. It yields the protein CASSAPTSVYEQFF.

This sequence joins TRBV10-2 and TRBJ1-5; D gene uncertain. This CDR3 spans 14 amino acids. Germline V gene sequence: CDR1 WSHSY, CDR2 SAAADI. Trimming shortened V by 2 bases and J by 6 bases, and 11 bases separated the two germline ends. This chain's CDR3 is CASSETQPGQPQHF. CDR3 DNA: TGCGCCAGCAGTGAGACTCAACCTGGTCAGCCCCAGCATTTT.

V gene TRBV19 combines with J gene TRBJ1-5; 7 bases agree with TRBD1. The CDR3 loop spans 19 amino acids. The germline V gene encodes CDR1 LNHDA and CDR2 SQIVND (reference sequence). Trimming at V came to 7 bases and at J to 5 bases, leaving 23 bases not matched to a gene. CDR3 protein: CASTSRIPHDRVRYQPQHF. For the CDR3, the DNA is TGTGCCAGTACCTCGAGAATCCCCCACGACAGGGTTCGGTATCAGCCCCAGCATTTT.

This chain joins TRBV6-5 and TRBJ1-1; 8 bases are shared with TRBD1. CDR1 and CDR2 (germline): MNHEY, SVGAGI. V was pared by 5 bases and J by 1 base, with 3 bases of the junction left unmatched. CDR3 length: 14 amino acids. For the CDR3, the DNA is TGTGCCAGCAGTAGTGACAGGGGGAACACTGAAGCTTTCTTT. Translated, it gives CASSSDRGNTEAFF.

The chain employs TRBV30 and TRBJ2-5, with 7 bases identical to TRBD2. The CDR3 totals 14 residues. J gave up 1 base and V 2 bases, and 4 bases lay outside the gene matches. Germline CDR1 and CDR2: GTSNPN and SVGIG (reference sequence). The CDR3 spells CAWSPGRAQETQYF. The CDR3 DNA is TGTGCCTGGAGTCCAGGGAGGGCCCAAGAGACCCAGTACTTC. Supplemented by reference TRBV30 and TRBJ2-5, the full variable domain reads SQTIHQWPATLVQPVGSPLSLECTVEGTSNPNLYWYRQAAGRGLQLLFYSVGIGQISSEVPQNLSASRPQDRQFILSSKKLLLSDSGFYLCAWSPGRAQETQYFGPGTRLLVL.

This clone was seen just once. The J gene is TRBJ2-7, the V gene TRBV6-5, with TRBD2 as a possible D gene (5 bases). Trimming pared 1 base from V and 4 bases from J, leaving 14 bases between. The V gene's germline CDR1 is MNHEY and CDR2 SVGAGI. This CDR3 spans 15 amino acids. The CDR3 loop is CASSYFAAPGYEQYF. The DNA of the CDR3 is TGTGCCAGCAGTTACTTTGCGGCCCCGGGGTACGAGCAGTACTTC.

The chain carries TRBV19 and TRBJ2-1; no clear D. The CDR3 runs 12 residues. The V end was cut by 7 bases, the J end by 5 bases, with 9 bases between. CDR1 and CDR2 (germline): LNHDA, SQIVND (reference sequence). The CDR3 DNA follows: TGTGCCAGTACAGGCTTTCACAATGAGCAGTTCTTC. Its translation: CASTGFHNEQFF.